A selection of T cell receptor beta chains follows, all from one sample in a study of cytomegalovirus exposure and HLA in healthy donors. Produced via immunoSEQ multiplex PCR; TCRdb's table is partial and in-frame only. The sample holds some 110,000 clones, roughly 83% seen once. Sequenced: PBMCs. All receptors come from a man aged 18 to 30 in good health and CMV-seronegative. The CDR3 runs from the conserved cysteine through the conserved F or W.

v_call	cdr3_aa
TRBV27	CASSPRTEIHYGYTF
TRBV5-4	CASSGNRGNTEAFF
TRBV30	CAGGQGLKAEAFF
TRBV30	CAWSHRGDQPQHF
TRBV9	CASSVGAGEETQYF
TRBV27	CASSSTSAEQFF
TRBV2	CASIRYRGSNTEAFF
TRBV19	CASSDPGSGSLDEQFF
TRBV19	CASKSGDSYNEQFF
TRBV5-1	CASSWTGGGDTQYF
TRBV6-6	CASSYEGQGDQPQHF
TRBV6-1	CASRMSATGSYEQYF
TRBV19	CASSRGAEYEQYF
TRBV6-1	CASSDNIRDEQFF
TRBV5-6	CASSLATHWRENTDTQYF
TRBV6-1	CASSEGTGSGYEQYF
TRBV19	CASSPTRGTSNQPQHF
TRBV19	CASSTPGHEHYEQYF
TRBV13	CASSQGGAPNEKLFF
TRBV6-5	CASSRQGLSEQYF
TRBV7-9	CASSLDSNTGELFF
TRBV28	CASSSLFRLADGGELFF
TRBV5-1	CASGQLAGPNTGELFF
TRBV6-4	CASSDAGATYNEQFF
TRBV12-5	CASGPRTETGELFF
TRBV19	CASSITGAGQPQHF